The clone carrying this T cell receptor (beta chain) was seen repeatedly, ten times or more. Trimming removed 5 bases at V and 2 bases at J, with 15 bases between. CDR1 and CDR2 from the germline V gene are DFQATT and SNEGSKA (reference sequence). CDR3 length: 14 amino acids. The authors made TCR beta libraries by quantitative 5'-RACE with molecular barcodes. TCRdb reanalysed the 5' RACE reads using MiXCR and keeps one entry per CDR3 protein. Here the sample spans some 220,000 distinct CDR3 sequences, about 11% being singletons. This entry is derived from a study of CD8 T cells in ankylosing spondylitis.

The sequencing input was blood, either unsorted or a sorted T cell fraction (not recorded which). This chain connects TRBV20-1 to TRBJ2-5; the D gene is possibly TRBD1 (6 bases). The sequence was obtained from a male donor with ankylosing spondylitis or in good health (not recorded which). As DNA, the CDR3 is TGCAGTGCTGTGATCCCGGGGACACAAGAGACCCAGTACTTC. Translation: CSAVIPGTQETQYF.